The present TCR beta chain was sequenced within a study of blood T cell repertoires in COVID-19. Repertoires were generated with immunoSEQ multiplex PCR, while TCRdb's copy carries only in-frame clones and drops some. The data show roughly 350,000 clones, 85% seen once. The V end lost 3 bases, the J end lost 9 bases, and 10 bases lay between the germline ends. The CDR3 covers 11 residues. Germline V CDR1 and CDR2: GTSNPN, SVGIG (reference sequence). The sequencing sample was made of peripheral blood. This receptor was identified in a woman aged 18-29 years with acute or convalescent COVID-19. V usage is TRBV30 and J usage is TRBJ2-3; D gene ambiguous. The CDR3 nucleotides are TGTGCCTGGAGACCCGCTAGAACGCAGTATTTT. Its protein is CAWRPARTQYF.